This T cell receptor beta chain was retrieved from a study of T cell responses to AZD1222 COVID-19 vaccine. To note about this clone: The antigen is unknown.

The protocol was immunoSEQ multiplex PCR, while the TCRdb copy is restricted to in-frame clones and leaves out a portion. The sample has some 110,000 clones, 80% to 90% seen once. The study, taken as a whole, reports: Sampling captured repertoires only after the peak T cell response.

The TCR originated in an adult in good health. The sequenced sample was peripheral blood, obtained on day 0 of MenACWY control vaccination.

This chain's CDR3 is CATKGAGTDTQYF. The CDR3 bases are TGTGCCACCAAGGGTGCGGGGACAGATACGCAGTATTTT. The V gene is TRBV19, the J gene TRBJ2-3, with a tentative D call TRBD2 (6 bases). The CDR3 sequence is 13 residues long. CDR1 and CDR2 (germline): LNHDA, SQIVND (reference sequence). The V end lost 10 bases, the J end lost 3 bases, and 14 bases lay between the germline ends.